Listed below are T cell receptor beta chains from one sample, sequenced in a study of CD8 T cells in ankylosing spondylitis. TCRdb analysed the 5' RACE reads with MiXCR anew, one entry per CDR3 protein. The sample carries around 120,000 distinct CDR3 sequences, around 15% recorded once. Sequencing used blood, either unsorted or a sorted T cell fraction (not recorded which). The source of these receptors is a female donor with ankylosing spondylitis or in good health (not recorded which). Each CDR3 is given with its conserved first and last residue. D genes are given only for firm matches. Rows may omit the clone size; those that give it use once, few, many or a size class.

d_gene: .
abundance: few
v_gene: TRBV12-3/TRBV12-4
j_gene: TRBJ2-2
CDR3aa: CASSYGSNTGELFF
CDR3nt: TGTGCCAGCAGTTATGGCTCTAACACCGGGGAGCTGTTTTTT

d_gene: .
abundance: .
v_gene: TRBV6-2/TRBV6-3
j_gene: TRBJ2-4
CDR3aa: CASSRPEIQYF
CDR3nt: TGTGCCAGCAGTAGACCGGAAATTCAGTACTTC

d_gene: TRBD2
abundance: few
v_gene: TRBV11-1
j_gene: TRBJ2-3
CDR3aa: CASSLFRWYLAGESTDTQYF
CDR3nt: TGTGCCAGCAGCTTATTTCGTTGGTACCTAGCGGGAGAGTCTACAGATACGCAGTATTTT

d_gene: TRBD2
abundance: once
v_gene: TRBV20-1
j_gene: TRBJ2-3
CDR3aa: CSARSSGRATIDTQYF
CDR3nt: TGCAGTGCTAGGTCAAGCGGGAGGGCCACCATAGATACGCAGTATTTT

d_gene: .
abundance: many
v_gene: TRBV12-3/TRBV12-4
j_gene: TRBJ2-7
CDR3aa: CASSLSITGEQYF
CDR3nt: TGTGCCAGCAGTTTAAGTATAACGGGGGAGCAGTACTTC

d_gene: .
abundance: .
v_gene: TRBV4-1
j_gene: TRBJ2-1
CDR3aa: CASSPAGILSYNEQFF
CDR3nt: TGCGCCAGCAGCCCAGCAGGGATACTCTCCTACAATGAGCAGTTCTTC

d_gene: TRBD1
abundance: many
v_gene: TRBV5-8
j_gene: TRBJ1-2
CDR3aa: CASSLDRGRPIGYTF
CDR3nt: TGTGCCAGCAGCTTGGACAGGGGACGCCCTATTGGCTACACCTTC

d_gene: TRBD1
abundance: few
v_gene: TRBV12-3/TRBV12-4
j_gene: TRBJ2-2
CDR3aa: CASRTTGAGTGELFF
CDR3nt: TGTGCCAGCAGAACGACAGGGGCCGGCACCGGGGAGCTGTTTTTT

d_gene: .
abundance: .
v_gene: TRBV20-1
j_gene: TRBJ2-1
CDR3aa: CSARWLALNNEQFF
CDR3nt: TGCAGTGCTAGGTGGCTAGCGTTGAACAATGAGCAGTTCTTC

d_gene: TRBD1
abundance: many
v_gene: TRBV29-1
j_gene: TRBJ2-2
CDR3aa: CSVQGQGTGELFF
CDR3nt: TGCAGCGTGCAGGGACAGGGCACCGGGGAGCTGTTTTTT

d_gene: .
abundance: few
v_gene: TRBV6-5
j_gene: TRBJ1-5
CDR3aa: CASSYAGNSNQPQHF
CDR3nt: TGTGCCAGCAGTTACGCCGGGAATAGCAATCAGCCCCAGCATTTT

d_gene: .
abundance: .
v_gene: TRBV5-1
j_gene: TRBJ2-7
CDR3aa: CASTLGESGYEQYF
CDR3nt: TGCGCCAGCACCTTGGGGGAGTCTGGATACGAGCAGTACTTC

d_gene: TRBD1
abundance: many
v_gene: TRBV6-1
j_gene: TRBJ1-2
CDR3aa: CASSPQGESGYTF
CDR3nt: TGTGCCAGCAGTCCACAGGGGGAGAGCGGCTACACCTTC

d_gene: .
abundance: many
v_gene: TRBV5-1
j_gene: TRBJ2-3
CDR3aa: CASILNPSTDTQYF
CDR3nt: TGCGCCAGCATCCTTAATCCAAGTACAGATACGCAGTATTTT

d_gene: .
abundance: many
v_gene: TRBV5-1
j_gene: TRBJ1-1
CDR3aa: CASSLDGGAGTEAFF
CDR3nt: TGCGCCAGCAGCTTGGATGGGGGGGCGGGTACTGAAGCTTTCTTT

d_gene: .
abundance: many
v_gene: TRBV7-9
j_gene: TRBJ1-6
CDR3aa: CASSTNNSPLHF
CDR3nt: TGTGCCAGCAGCACAAATAATTCACCCCTCCACTTT

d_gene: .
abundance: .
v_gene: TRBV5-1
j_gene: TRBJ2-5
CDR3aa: CASSGEGIQETQYF
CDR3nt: TGCGCCAGCAGCGGAGAGGGTATCCAAGAGACCCAGTACTTC

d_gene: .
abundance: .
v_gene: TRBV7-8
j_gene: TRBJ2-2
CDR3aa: CASLSTPGRRNTGELFF
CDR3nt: TGTGCCAGTCTCTCGACGCCGGGACGACGGAACACCGGGGAGCTGTTTTTT

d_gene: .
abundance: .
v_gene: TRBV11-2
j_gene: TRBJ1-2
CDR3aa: CASSSQGQGGYTF
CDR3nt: TGTGCCAGCAGCAGCCAGGGACAAGGTGGCTACACCTTC

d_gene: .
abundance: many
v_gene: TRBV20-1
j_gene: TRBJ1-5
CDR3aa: CSARASNQPQHF
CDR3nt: TGCAGTGCCCGGGCGAGCAATCAGCCCCAGCATTTT

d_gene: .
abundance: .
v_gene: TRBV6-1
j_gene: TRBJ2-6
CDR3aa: CASSIDERSGANVLTF
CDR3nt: TGTGCCAGCAGCATCGACGAACGCTCTGGGGCCAACGTCCTGACTTTC

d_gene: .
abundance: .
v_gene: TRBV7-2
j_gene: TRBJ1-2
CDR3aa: CASSLEGIHYGYTF
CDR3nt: TGTGCCAGCAGCTTAGAGGGGATCCACTATGGCTACACCTTC

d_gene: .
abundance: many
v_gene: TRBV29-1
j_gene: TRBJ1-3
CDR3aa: CSVEDQEGTDGNTIYF
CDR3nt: TGCAGCGTTGAAGATCAGGAGGGGACGGATGGAAACACCATATATTTT

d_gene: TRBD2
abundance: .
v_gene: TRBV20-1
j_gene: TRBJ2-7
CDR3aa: CSARETSGRIHEQYF
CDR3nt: TGCAGTGCTAGGGAGACTAGCGGGAGGATCCACGAGCAGTACTTC

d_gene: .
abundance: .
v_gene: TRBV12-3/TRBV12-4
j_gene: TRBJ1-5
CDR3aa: CASSLVQGIGKQPQHF
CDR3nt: TGTGCCAGCAGTTTAGTGCAGGGCATCGGGAAACAGCCCCAGCATTTT

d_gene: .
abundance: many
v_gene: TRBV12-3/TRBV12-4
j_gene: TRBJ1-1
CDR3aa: CASSLWVTEAFF
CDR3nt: TGTGCCAGCAGTTTATGGGTCACTGAAGCTTTCTTT

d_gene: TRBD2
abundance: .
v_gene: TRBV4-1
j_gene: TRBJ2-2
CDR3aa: CASSQEAGGLVGELFF
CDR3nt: TGCGCCAGCAGCCAAGAAGCGGGAGGGCTCGTCGGGGAGCTGTTTTTT

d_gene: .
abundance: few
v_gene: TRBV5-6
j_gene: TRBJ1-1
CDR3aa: CASSLISGSTEAFF
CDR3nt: TGTGCCAGCAGCTTGATATCGGGGAGCACTGAAGCTTTCTTT

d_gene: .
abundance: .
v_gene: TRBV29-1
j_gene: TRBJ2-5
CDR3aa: CSGKSYTGPSKTQYF
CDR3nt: TGCAGCGGGAAGTCATATACGGGACCGTCCAAAACCCAGTACTTC

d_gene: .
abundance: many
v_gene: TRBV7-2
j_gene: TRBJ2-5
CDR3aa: CASSLGGGETQYF
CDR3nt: TGTGCCAGCAGCTTAGGGGGAGGAGAGACCCAGTACTTC